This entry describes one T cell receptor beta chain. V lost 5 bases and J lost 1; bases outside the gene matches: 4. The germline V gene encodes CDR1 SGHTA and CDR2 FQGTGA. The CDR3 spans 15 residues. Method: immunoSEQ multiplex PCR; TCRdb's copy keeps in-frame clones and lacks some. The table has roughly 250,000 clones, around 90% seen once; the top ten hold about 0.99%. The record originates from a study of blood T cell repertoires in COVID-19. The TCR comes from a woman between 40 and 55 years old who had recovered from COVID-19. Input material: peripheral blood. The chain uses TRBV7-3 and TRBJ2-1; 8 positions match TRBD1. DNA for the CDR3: TGTGCCAGCAGCCCGACAGGGGCGTCCTACAATGAGCAGTTCTTC. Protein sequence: CASSPTGASYNEQFF.